The 27 T cell receptor beta chains in this list originate from one sample, sequenced in a study of spatial heterogeneity in lung cancer. General study results and limits: It was found that expanded intratumoral alpha and beta TCR counts tracked tumor mutation counts.

Antigens of these TCRs are unknown. Time point given: sample taken at primary tumor resection. In TCRdb, the 5' RACE reads were re-called with MiXCR into one record per CDR3 protein. This table holds 25,000 to 30,000 distinct CDR3 sequences, just over 7% found once. The starting material was lung tumor tissue, obtained at surgery. The receptors originated from a male donor with early-stage non-small cell lung cancer.

This clonotype was observed many times. The genes are TRBV12-3 or TRBV12-4 and TRBJ1-1; weak D call: TRBD1 (5 bases). The V gene lost 4 bases and the J gene lost 7 bases, with 16 bases spanning the gap. This CDR3 is 14 amino acids long. CDR3: CASSSNRNQGEAFF. DNA for the CDR3: TGTGCCAGCAGTTCGAACAGAAATCAGGGTGAAGCTTTCTTT.

This clonotype was picked up many times. This rearrangement joins TRBV12-3 or TRBV12-4 to TRBJ2-3; possible D gene TRBD1, 5 bases. The length of the CDR3 is 11 residues. V lost 4 bases and J lost 9, with 8 bases in between. CDR3 sequence (DNA): TGTGCCAGCAGTTCAGGGCCGACGCAGTATTTT. Amino acid sequence: CASSSGPTQYF.

This clonotype was recorded many times. The J gene is TRBJ2-1, the V gene TRBV7-9; D perhaps matches TRBD1 (5 bases). Per the germline V gene, CDR1 is SEHNR and CDR2 is FQNEAQ (reference sequence). With 11 bases removed from V and 4 bases from J, the gap between germline ends came to 9 bases. The CDR3 contains 11 residues. The CDR3 DNA is TGTGCCTTGACAGTATACAATGAGCAGTTCTTC. Translated, it gives CALTVYNEQFF.

This clonotype was detected ten times or more. The chain uses TRBV4-3 and TRBJ2-2; D might be TRBD2 (5 bases). The CDR3 has 16 amino acids. The V and J ends lost 4 bases and 3 bases respectively, with 15 bases between them. Germline V gives CDR1 LGHNA, CDR2 YSLEER. The CDR3 protein is CASSPRQDLYTGELFF. The DNA for the CDR3 is TGCGCCAGCAGCCCTCGTCAGGACTTATACACCGGGGAGCTGTTTTTT.

This clonotype has a count of ten or more. The chain has TRBV5-5 and TRBJ2-7; D may be TRBD1 (6 bases). CDR1 and CDR2 from the germline V gene are SGHKS and YYEKEE (reference sequence). The CDR3 is 15 residues long. Trimming took off 0 bases at V and 6 bases at J, with 16 bases between the two ends. CDR3 coding DNA: TGTGCCAGCAGCTTGGATGGGCCCCCAGGGGCCGAGCAGTACTTC. Its protein is CASSLDGPPGAEQYF.

This clonotype was seen ten or more times. The chain couples TRBV5-1 to TRBJ2-5; D gene unclear. The CDR3 spans 12 residues. V lost 0 bases, J lost 10 bases, and 10 bases lay in between. Looked up from germline, CDR1 is SGHRS and CDR2 is YFSETQ. CDR3 protein: CASSLGGRDQYF. The CDR3 coding sequence is TGCGCCAGCAGCTTGGGGGGAAGAGACCAGTACTTC.

This clonotype occurred many times. The chain couples TRBV3-1 to TRBJ1-1; D perhaps matches TRBD1 (5 bases). Germline V gives CDR1 LGHDT, CDR2 YNNKEL (reference sequence). V dropped 1 base and J dropped 1 base, with 13 bases sitting between them. This CDR3 is 16 amino acids long. CDR3 bases: TGTGCCAGCAGCCAAGGAGGGGTTGGATGGAACACTGAAGCTTTCTTT. It specifies CASSQGGVGWNTEAFF. The whole variable domain, remainder taken from reference TRBV3-1 and TRBJ1-1, is DTAVSQTPKYLVTQMGNDKSIKCEQNLGHDTMYWYKQDSKKFLKIMFSYNNKELIINETVPNRFSPKSPDKAHLNLHINSLELGDSAVYFCASSQGGVGWNTEAFFGQGTRLTVV.

This clonotype was seen more than once but under ten times. V gene TRBV20-1 combines with J gene TRBJ2-5, with D possibly TRBD1 on 5 matching bases. Per the germline V gene, CDR1 is DFQATT and CDR2 is SNEGSKA (reference sequence). V lost 6 bases and J 5 bases, leaving 16 bases between the germline ends. The CDR3 extends over 13 amino acids. The CDR3 is CSAKGPRVETQYF. CDR3 bases: TGCAGTGCCAAAGGTCCCAGGGTTGAGACCCAGTACTTC.

This clonotype was counted at least ten times. The chain has TRBV10-3 and TRBJ1-1; 10 nucleotides align to TRBD1. This CDR3 spans 16 amino acids. Germline V gene data show CDR1 as ENHRY and CDR2 as SYGVKD. Trimming at V came to 2 bases and at J to 7 bases, leaving 10 bases not matched to a gene. The CDR3 sequence: CAISEAPGTGVHEAFF. The CDR3 coding sequence is TGTGCCATCAGTGAGGCCCCCGGGACAGGGGTTCATGAAGCTTTCTTT.

Points on this clonotype: It may be a read error: a sequence one base away is much more abundant. The V call is TRBV29-1, the J call TRBJ2-5; D gene uncertain. The J call may be mistaken, given a closer DNA end match to TRBJ2-1. CDR3 size: 13 residues. In germline, CDR1 is SQVTM, CDR2 ANQGSEA. DNA for the CDR3: TGCAGCGTTGAAGTATACATGCAAGAGACCCAGTTCTTC. The encoded protein is CSVEVYMQETQFF.

This clonotype is labeled medium-sized. The chain couples TRBV7-6 to TRBJ2-1; 7 positions agree with TRBD1. The CDR3 contains 16 residues. V was pared by 1 base and J by 9 bases, with 12 bases of the junction left unmatched. CDR1 and CDR2 (germline): SGHVS, FNYEAQ. Here the CDR3 DNA reads TGTGCCAGCAGCTTAGTCACAGGGGAAGGGATCGGTGAGCAGTTCTTC. This codes for CASSLVTGEGIGEQFF.

This rearrangement joins TRBV10-3 to TRBJ1-4, with 7 bases lining up with TRBD1. Germline V CDR1 and CDR2: ENHRY, SYGVKD. V was clipped by 3 bases and J by 1 base; unmatched bases: 2. This CDR3 comprises 15 residues. The CDR3 loop is CAISDRQGTNEKLFF. The CDR3, as DNA: TGTGCCATCAGTGATCGACAGGGAACTAATGAAAAACTGTTTTTT.

In its sample, this clonotype was seen a few times. V usage is TRBV10-1 and J usage is TRBJ1-6; D not resolved. Trimming stripped 3 bases from V and 7 bases from J, with 7 bases between. The CDR3 has 13 amino acids. Germline assignment: CDR1 WNHNN and CDR2 SYGVQD (reference sequence). The CDR3 bases are TGCGCCAGCAGTGACCTAAGGAATTCACCCCTCCACTTT. Its protein is CASSDLRNSPLHF.

V usage is TRBV7-2 and J usage is TRBJ2-2, with unresolved D. V lost 7 bases, J lost 0 bases, and 15 bases lay in between. The germline V gene encodes CDR1 SGHTA and CDR2 FQGNSA. CDR3 length: 16 amino acids. CDR3 nucleotides: TGTGCCAGCATCCCCGGTCACAGCGCGAACACCGGGGAGCTGTTTTTT. Translating gives CASIPGHSANTGELFF.

This clonotype was observed many times. This chain connects TRBV3-1 to TRBJ1-1, with a tentative D call TRBD1 (5 bases). The CDR3 sequence is 14 residues long. V shed 4 bases and J shed 4 bases, with 13 bases lying between them. In germline, CDR1 is LGHDT, CDR2 YNNKEL (reference sequence). The CDR3 DNA reads as TGTGCCAGCAGCCCCCAGGGAAAGGGCACTGAAGCTTTCTTT. This translates into CASSPQGKGTEAFF.

This clonotype was seen many times. This chain uses TRBV18 with TRBJ2-1; D unresolved. This CDR3 contains 11 residues. Trimming shortened V by 4 bases and J by 4 bases, and 2 bases separated the two germline ends. Per germline, CDR1 KGHSH and CDR2 LQKENI. The CDR3, as DNA: TGTGCCAGCTCACTATACAATGAGCAGTTCTTC. Encoded protein: CASSLYNEQFF.

J is TRBJ2-7 and V is TRBV5-8; 8 bases are shared with TRBD1. J was trimmed by 0 bases and V by 4 bases; bases with no gene match: 12. From germline, CDR1 is SGHTS and CDR2 YDEGEE. CDR3 length equals 17 residues. Here the CDR3 DNA reads TGTGCCAGCAGCAGAGCGACCGGGACAGGCACCTCCTACGAGCAGTACTTC. It codes for CASSRATGTGTSYEQYF.

This clonotype has a count of ten or more. The V and J genes are TRBV3-1 and TRBJ2-1; D not resolved. Trimming took off 0 bases at V and 2 bases at J, with 8 bases between the two ends. Germline V gene lookup returns CDR1 LGHDT and CDR2 YNNKEL (reference sequence). CDR3 length equals 15 residues. The CDR3 sequence is CASSQDPSPYNEQFF. The CDR3 bases are TGTGCCAGCAGCCAAGATCCCAGCCCCTACAATGAGCAGTTCTTC.

Many counts were recorded for this clonotype. The V and J genes are TRBV28 and TRBJ1-5; D is perhaps TRBD1 (6 bases). The CDR3 has 15 amino acids. Trimming cost V 5 bases and J 1 base, with 12 bases left between them. CDR1 and CDR2 (germline): MDHEN, SYDVKM. In DNA, the CDR3 is TGTGCCAGCAGTCTACACAGGGCCAGCAATCAGCCCCAGCATTTT. Amino acids: CASSLHRASNQPQHF.

This clonotype is medium-sized within its sample. V gene TRBV4-3 combines with J gene TRBJ2-1; a weak D match, TRBD1 (5 bases). The V end was cut by 4 bases, the J end by 2 bases, with 6 bases between. The germline gives CDR1 LGHNA, CDR2 YSLEER. The CDR3 contains 13 residues. The CDR3 sequence is CASSRGPYNEQFF. In DNA, the CDR3 is TGCGCCAGCAGCCGGGGCCCCTACAATGAGCAGTTCTTC.

This clonotype has at least ten counts. This chain connects TRBV28 to TRBJ2-5; D call uncertain. The V and J ends lost 1 base and 3 bases respectively, with 3 bases between them. Germline-derived CDR1 and CDR2 are MDHEN and SYDVKM. The CDR3 is made up of 12 amino acids. The DNA of the CDR3 is TGTGCCAGCAGTTTATTGGAAGAGACCCAGTACTTC. It specifies CASSLLEETQYF.

This clonotype was detected ten times or more. The CDR3 loop reads CAISEGSNSPLHF. In DNA, the CDR3 is TGTGCCATCAGTGAAGGCTCTAATTCACCCCTCCACTTT. The V and J genes are TRBV10-3 and TRBJ1-6; D uncertain. The germline gives CDR1 ENHRY, CDR2 SYGVKD. This CDR3 region has 13 residues. Between the trimmed V and J ends, which lost 3 bases and 6 bases, there was a span of 6 bases.

This clonotype was counted ten times or more. The chain is built from TRBV7-9 and TRBJ1-2, with TRBD1 as a possible D gene (6 bases). CDR1 is SEHNR and CDR2 is FQNEAQ in the germline V gene (reference sequence). V shed 11 bases and J shed 5 bases, with 15 bases lying between them. CDR3 length: 12 amino acids. As DNA, the CDR3 is TGTGCCGTAGGGACACCCTCTTATGGCTACACCTTC. Its protein is CAVGTPSYGYTF.

This clonotype was counted many times. The chain has TRBV4-1 and TRBJ2-5; 9 nucleotides align to TRBD1. CDR3 length: 15 amino acids. Per the germline V gene, CDR1 is MGHRA and CDR2 is YSYEKL. The junction had 8 bases not matched to a gene; V was cut back by 4 bases and J by 5 bases. CDR3 protein: CASSRDTGTGETQYF. The CDR3 coding sequence is TGCGCCAGCAGCCGAGACACCGGGACAGGGGAGACCCAGTACTTC.

This clonotype has at least ten counts. CDR3 sequence (DNA): TGTGCCAGCAGCTTAGCCGGGATTACAACTAATGAAAAACTGTTTTTT. This gives the protein CASSLAGITTNEKLFF. The chain combines TRBV28 with TRBJ1-4; D is ambiguous. The CDR3 is made up of 16 amino acids. Trimming removed 6 bases at V and 0 bases at J, with 14 bases between. Germline CDR1 reads MDHEN; CDR2 reads SYDVKM.

This clonotype was detected only a few times. The chain recombines TRBV4-2 with TRBJ2-2; D is unclear. The CDR3 covers 11 residues. V was shortened by 5 bases and J by 6 bases, with 4 bases between the two germline ends. Germline V gene lookup returns CDR1 LGHNA and CDR2 YNFKEQ. In DNA, the CDR3 is TGTGCCAGCAGCGTCGCCGGGGAGCTGTTTTTT. Translated, it gives CASSVAGELFF.

This clonotype was counted ten times or more. The V gene is TRBV20-1, the J gene TRBJ2-1; 10 bases match TRBD2. The germline V gene encodes CDR1 DFQATT and CDR2 SNEGSKA (reference sequence). V shed 5 bases and J 7 bases; nucleotides not matched to a gene: 8. This CDR3 has 14 residues. The CDR3 is CSAFSGGIGNEQFF. The CDR3 nucleotides are TGCAGTGCTTTTAGCGGGGGGATCGGGAATGAGCAGTTCTTC.